This T cell receptor (beta chain) was observed in a study of T cell responses to AZD1222 COVID-19 vaccine. Background on the study: The study pooled second doses at about 4 or about 12 weeks.

Study-wide results and limits: Repertoire sampling occurred only after the peak T cell response. Increased Spike-specific TCR breadth and depth were observed after two AZD1222 doses. Clonal diversity may have been underestimated, and the donors were mostly white British, with more females than males.

Produced via immunoSEQ multiplex PCR; TCRdb's table is partial and in-frame only. The sample has around 120,000 clones, 88% seen once. V lost 0 bases and J lost 1, with 6 bases in between. Germline CDR1 LNHNV, CDR2 YYDKDF (reference sequence). The CDR3 extends over 14 amino acids. About this clone itself: The antigen remains unidentified.

The rearrangement links TRBV15 to TRBJ1-1; D is ambiguous. Source: peripheral blood, taken on day 0 of AZD1222 vaccination. This TCR came from an adult in good health. CDR3 coding DNA: TGTGCCACCAGCAGAGATAGACAGAACACTGAAGCTTTCTTT. As protein: CATSRDRQNTEAFF.